What follows describes a single T cell receptor (beta chain). Its target is unknown. CDR1 is SGHVS and CDR2 is FQNEAQ in the germline V gene. Trimming stripped 4 bases from V and 2 bases from J, with 14 bases between. The CDR3 is made up of 15 amino acids. Healthy bone marrow donors supplied every sample. The source of the sample is a study of cytomegalovirus exposure and HLA in healthy donors. Study-level results: Common viral pathogens seemed to be connected with several of the most significant clusters, according to a later analysis. Cytomegalovirus status was reportedly diagnosed by the classifier with high specificity and sensitivity. The later analysis indicated that the majority of CMV-associated TCR beta chains appeared HLA-restricted.

PCR amplification relied on 60 Vbeta primers (plus 13 Jbeta primers). Method: immunoSEQ multiplex PCR; TCRdb's copy keeps in-frame clones and lacks some. This sample has about 160,000 clones, with roughly 80% found just once. Material: PBMCs. The chain uses TRBV7-8 and TRBJ2-5, with D possibly matching TRBD1 (6 bases). The clonotype originates from a human donor in good health. The CDR3 DNA sequence: TGTGCCAGCAGCTCCGACTGGACAGTACAAGAGACCCAGTACTTC. Translated: CASSSDWTVQETQYF. The whole variable domain, filled in from reference TRBV7-8 and TRBJ2-5, reads GAGVSQSPRYKVAKRGQDVALRCDPISGHVSLFWYQQALGQGPEFLTYFQNEAQLDKSGLPSDRFFAERPEGSVSTLKIQRTQQEDSAVYLCASSSDWTVQETQYFGPGTRLLVL.